This T cell receptor beta chain emerged from a study of blood T cell repertoires in COVID-19. In the study overall: Some COVID-19 samples were acute and others convalescent; all came from the United States, Italy and Spain.

Per the original data handling: Amplification of reference gene primers was used by the study to estimate nucleated cell counts. Generated by immunoSEQ multiplex PCR, the TCRdb table keeps only in-frame clones and is missing some. V and J calls and clone size are copied from that table; D and trimming were computed from the DNA. The sample has 250,000 to 300,000 clones, more than 80% seen once. The CDR3 consists of 12 residues. The V and J genes are TRBV21-1 and TRBJ2-7; the table's TRBD1 call for D was not verified on the DNA. TRBV21-1 corresponds to a pseudogene. Sequenced input: peripheral blood. The TCR was taken from a woman aged 25 to 39 with active or convalescent COVID-19. CDR3 amino acids: CACRDRRYEQYF. The CDR3 region has the DNA TGTGCCTGCCGGGACAGGCGCTACGAGCAGTACTTC.